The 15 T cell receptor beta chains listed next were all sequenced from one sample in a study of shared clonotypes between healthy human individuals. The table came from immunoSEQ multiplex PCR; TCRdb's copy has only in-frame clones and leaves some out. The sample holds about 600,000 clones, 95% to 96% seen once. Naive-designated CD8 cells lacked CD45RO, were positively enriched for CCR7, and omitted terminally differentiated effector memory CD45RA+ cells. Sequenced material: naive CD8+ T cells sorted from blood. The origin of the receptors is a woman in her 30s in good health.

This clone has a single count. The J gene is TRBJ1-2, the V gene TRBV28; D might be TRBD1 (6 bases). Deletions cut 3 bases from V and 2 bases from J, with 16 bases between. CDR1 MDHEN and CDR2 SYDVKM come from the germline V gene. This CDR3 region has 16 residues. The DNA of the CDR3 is TGTGCCAGCAGTTTTAGGGGGAGATTTCCAAACTATGGCTACACCTTC. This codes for CASSFRGRFPNYGYTF.

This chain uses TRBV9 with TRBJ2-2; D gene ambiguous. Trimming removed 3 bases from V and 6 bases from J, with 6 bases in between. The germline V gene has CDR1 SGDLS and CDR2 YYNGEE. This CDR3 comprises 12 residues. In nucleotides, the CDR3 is TGTGCCAGCAGCGATAATCCCGGGGAGCTGTTTTTT. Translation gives CASSDNPGELFF. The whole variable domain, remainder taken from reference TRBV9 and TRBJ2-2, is DSGVTQTPKHLITATGQRVTLRCSPRSGDLSVYWYQQSLDQGLQFLIQYYNGEERAKGNILERFSAQQFPDLHSELNLSSLELGDSALYFCASSDNPGELFFGEGSRLTVL.

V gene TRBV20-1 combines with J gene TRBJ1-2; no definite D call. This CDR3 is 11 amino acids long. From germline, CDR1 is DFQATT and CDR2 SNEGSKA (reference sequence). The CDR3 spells CGVFRDYGYTF. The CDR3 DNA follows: TGCGGGGTATTCCGGGACTATGGCTACACCTTC.

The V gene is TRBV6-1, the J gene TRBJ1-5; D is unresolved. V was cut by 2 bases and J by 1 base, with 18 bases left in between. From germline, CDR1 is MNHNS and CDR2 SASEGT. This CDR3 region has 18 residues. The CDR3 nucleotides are TGTGCCAGCAGTGAACCCTCCCGGGGTGGGGTGAGCAATCAGCCCCAGCATTTT. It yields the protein CASSEPSRGGVSNQPQHF.

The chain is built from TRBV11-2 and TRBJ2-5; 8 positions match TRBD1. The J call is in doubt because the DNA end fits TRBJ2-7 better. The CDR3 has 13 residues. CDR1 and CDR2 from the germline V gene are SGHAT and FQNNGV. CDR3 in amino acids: CASSLGTGYEQYF. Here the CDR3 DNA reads TGTGCCAGCAGCTTAGGGACAGGGTACGAGCAGTACTTC.

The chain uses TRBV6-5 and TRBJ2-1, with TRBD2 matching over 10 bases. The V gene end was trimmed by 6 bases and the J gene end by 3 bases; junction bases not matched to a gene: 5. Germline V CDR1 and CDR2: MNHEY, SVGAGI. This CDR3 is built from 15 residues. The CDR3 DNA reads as TGTGCCAGCAGCCGTACTAGCGGGAACTACAATGAGCAGTTCTTC. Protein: CASSRTSGNYNEQFF.

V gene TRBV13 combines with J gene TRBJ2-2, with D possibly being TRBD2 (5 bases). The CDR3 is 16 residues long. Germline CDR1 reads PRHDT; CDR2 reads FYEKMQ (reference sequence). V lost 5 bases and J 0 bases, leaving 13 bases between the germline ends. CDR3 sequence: CASSASGISNTGELFF. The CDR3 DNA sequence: TGTGCCAGCAGCGCGAGCGGAATTTCGAACACCGGGGAGCTGTTTTTT.

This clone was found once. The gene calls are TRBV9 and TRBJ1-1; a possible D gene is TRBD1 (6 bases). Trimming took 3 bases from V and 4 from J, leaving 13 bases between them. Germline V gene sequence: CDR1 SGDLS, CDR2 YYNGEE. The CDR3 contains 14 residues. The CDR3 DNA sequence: TGTGCCAGCAGCGAAATGGGGGGGCCCACTGAAGCTTTCTTT. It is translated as CASSEMGGPTEAFF.

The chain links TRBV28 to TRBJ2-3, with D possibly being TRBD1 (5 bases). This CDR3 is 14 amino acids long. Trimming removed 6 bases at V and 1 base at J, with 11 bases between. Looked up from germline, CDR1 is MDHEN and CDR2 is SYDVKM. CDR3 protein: CASSRTPGTDTQYF. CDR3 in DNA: TGTGCCAGCAGCAGGACACCCGGCACAGATACGCAGTATTTT.

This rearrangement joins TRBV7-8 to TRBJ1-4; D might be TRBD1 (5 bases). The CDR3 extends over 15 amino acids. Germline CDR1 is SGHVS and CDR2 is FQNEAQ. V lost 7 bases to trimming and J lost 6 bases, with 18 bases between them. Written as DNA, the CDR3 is TGTGCCAGCATCCCCCCGGGGCACCTTTATGAAAAACTGTTTTTT. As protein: CASIPPGHLYEKLFF. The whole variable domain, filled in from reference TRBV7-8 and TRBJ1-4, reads GAGVSQSPRYKVAKRGQDVALRCDPISGHVSLFWYQQALGQGPEFLTYFQNEAQLDKSGLPSDRFFAERPEGSVSTLKIQRTQQEDSAVYLCASIPPGHLYEKLFFGSGTQLSVL.

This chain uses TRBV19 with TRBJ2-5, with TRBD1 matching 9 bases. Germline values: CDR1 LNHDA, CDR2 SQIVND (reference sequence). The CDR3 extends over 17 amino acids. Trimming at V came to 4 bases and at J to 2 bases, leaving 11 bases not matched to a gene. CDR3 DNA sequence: TGTGCCAGTAGTACTTATACAGGGGGCGCAGGACAAGAGACCCAGTACTTC. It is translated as CASSTYTGGAGQETQYF. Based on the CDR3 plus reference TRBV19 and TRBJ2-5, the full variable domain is DGGITQSPKYLFRKEGQNVTLSCEQNLNHDAMYWYRQDPGQGLRLIYYSQIVNDFQKGDIAEGYSVSREKKESFPLTVTSAQKNPTAFYLCASSTYTGGAGQETQYFGPGTRLLVL.

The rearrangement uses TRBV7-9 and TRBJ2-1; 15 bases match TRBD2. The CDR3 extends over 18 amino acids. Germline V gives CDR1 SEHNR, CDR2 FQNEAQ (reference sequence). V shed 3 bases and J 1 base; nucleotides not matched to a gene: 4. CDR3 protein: CASSLGLAGGDSYNEQFF. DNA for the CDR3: TGTGCCAGCAGCTTGGGACTAGCGGGAGGAGATTCCTACAATGAGCAGTTCTTC.

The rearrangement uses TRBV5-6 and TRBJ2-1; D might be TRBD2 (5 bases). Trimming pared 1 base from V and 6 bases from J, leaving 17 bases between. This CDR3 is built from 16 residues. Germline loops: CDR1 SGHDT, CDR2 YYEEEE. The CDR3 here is CASSLFTGSNFNEQFF. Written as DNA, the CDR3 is TGTGCCAGCAGCTTGTTTACGGGATCGAATTTCAATGAGCAGTTCTTC.

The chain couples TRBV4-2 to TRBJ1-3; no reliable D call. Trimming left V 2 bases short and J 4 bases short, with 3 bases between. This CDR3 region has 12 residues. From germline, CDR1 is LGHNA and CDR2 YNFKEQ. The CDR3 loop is CASSQPGNTIYF. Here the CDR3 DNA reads TGTGCCAGCAGCCAACCGGGAAACACCATATATTTT.

CDR3 amino acids: CASSPGQGRSLEQYF. DNA of the CDR3: TGTGCCAGCAGCCCTGGACAGGGTCGATCTCTCGAGCAGTACTTC. The V and J genes are TRBV7-9 and TRBJ2-7, with 8 bases aligning to TRBD1. CDR1 SEHNR and CDR2 FQNEAQ come from the germline V gene (reference sequence). Trimming cost V 5 bases and J 6 bases; bases outside gene matches: 12. This CDR3 is 15 amino acids long.